The 9 T cell receptor beta chains in this list originate from one sample, sequenced in a study of T cell responses to AZD1222 COVID-19 vaccine. TCRdb's table, derived via immunoSEQ multiplex PCR, lists solely in-frame clones and lacks some. The top ten clones hold about 5% of a sample with about 88,000 clones, roughly nine tenths of them seen once. Material: peripheral blood, obtained 28 days after the second AZD1222 dose. The receptors here all came from an adult who received the AZD1222 COVID-19 vaccine.

This rearrangement joins TRBV4-1 to TRBJ2-3; D unclear. V was trimmed by 1 base and J by 5 bases, leaving 4 bases between them. Germline V gene lookup returns CDR1 MGHRA and CDR2 YSYEKL. The CDR3 is 12 residues long. The DNA for the CDR3 is TGCGCCAGCAGCCAAGTGGAAGATACGCAGTATTTT. This codes for CASSQVEDTQYF.

The chain recombines TRBV5-1 with TRBJ1-1; maybe TRBD1 (5 bases). The ends were cut back, 4 bases at V and 2 bases at J, with 15 bases in the middle. Germline V lookup: CDR1 SGHRS, CDR2 YFSETQ. CDR3 length: 15 amino acids. The CDR3 bases are TGCGCCAGCAGCGGGACGGGACTGGCTAACACTGAAGCTTTCTTT. As protein: CASSGTGLANTEAFF.

Only one count was recorded for this clone. This chain connects TRBV5-5 to TRBJ1-5; no firm D call. This CDR3 comprises 13 residues. Germline-derived CDR1 and CDR2 are SGHKS and YYEKEE (reference sequence). V gave up 0 bases and J gave up 7 bases, with 8 bases separating them. CDR3 in amino acids: CASSLASLQPQHF. CDR3 DNA sequence: TGTGCCAGCAGCTTGGCTTCTCTACAGCCCCAGCATTTT.

The chain uses TRBV7-9 and TRBJ2-2; D gene uncertain. Germline V lookup: CDR1 SEHNR, CDR2 FQNEAQ (reference sequence). V dropped 1 base and J dropped 6 bases, with 15 bases sitting between them. This CDR3 region has 16 residues. The CDR3 DNA reads TGTGCCAGCAGCTTAGGTCAAGGTGTTCACGCCGGGGAGCTGTTTTTT. It codes for CASSLGQGVHAGELFF.

The rearrangement joins TRBV6-1 to TRBJ1-2, with TRBD1 identical over 7 bases. Germline V lookup: CDR1 MNHNS, CDR2 SASEGT. This CDR3 contains 16 residues. The junction had 10 bases not matched to a gene; V was cut back by 1 base and J by 5 bases. CDR3 region: CASSEVGPGQKYGYTF. The CDR3 DNA sequence: TGTGCCAGCAGTGAAGTGGGACCGGGACAGAAATATGGCTACACCTTC.

V is TRBV27 and J is TRBJ1-5; 12 bases agree with TRBD1. The CDR3 has 15 residues. Losses at the gene ends were 5 bases for V and 5 bases for J; bases not matched to a gene: 4. From germline, CDR1 is MNHEY and CDR2 SMNVEV (reference sequence). In DNA, the CDR3 is TGTGCCAGCAGTCCCGGGACAGGGGGCGATCAGCCCCAGCATTTT. It is translated as CASSPGTGGDQPQHF.

The V call is TRBV2, the J call TRBJ1-2, with D uncertain. The germline V and J ends were trimmed by 1 base and 1 base, with 13 bases remaining between them. The CDR3 has 16 amino acids. The germline V gene has CDR1 SNHLY and CDR2 FYNNEI. The CDR3 nucleotides read TGTGCCAGCAGTGAAGGGAATTATAACGATAACTATGGCTACACCTTC. Its translation is CASSEGNYNDNYGYTF.

The genes are TRBV4-1 and TRBJ1-2; no clear D. This CDR3 is 15 amino acids long. V lost 0 bases, J lost 8 bases, and 16 bases lay in between. CDR1 and CDR2 (germline): MGHRA, YSYEKL. The CDR3 DNA reads TGCGCCAGCAGCCAAGACTTAGGCCTGGTGGGGGGCTACACCTTC. It encodes CASSQDLGLVGGYTF.

The CDR3 sequence: CSVVRQENTEAFF. As DNA, the CDR3 is TGCAGCGTTGTCAGACAGGAGAACACTGAAGCTTTCTTT. The chain recombines TRBV29-1 with TRBJ1-1, with D perhaps TRBD1 (6 bases). The CDR3 totals 13 residues. V dropped 4 bases and J dropped 1 base, with 10 bases sitting between them. CDR1 SQVTM and CDR2 ANQGSEA come from the germline V gene.